The 29 T cell receptor beta chains below come from one sample, sequenced in a study of long-term antiretroviral therapy in people with HIV. Assay version v3.0 of immunoSEQ was used, and it was run at survey level. This table comes from immunoSEQ multiplex PCR, and its TCRdb copy is limited to in-frame clones, with some not included. The sample consists of 25,000 to 30,000 clones, about 93% of them appearing once. The sequences come from unsorted PBMCs, collected approximately 6.5 years after starting antiretroviral therapy. Receptors originate from a middle-aged woman with HIV.

CDR3 protein: CAVGQGIHEQYF. CDR3 nucleotide sequence: TGTGCGGTAGGACAGGGCATCCACGAGCAGTACTTC. The J gene is TRBJ2-7, the V gene TRBV6-5; 8 bases match TRBD1. The CDR3 loop spans 12 amino acids. Germline V lookup: CDR1 MNHEY, CDR2 SVGAGI.

The chain has TRBV4-2 and TRBJ1-1; perhaps TRBD1 as D (5 bases). V was clipped by 0 bases and J by 2 bases, with 13 bases between them. The germline gives CDR1 LGHNA, CDR2 YNFKEQ. The CDR3 covers 16 residues. The CDR3: CASSQDRAGLNTEAFF. DNA for the CDR3: TGTGCCAGCAGCCAAGATCGCGCAGGGTTAAACACTGAAGCTTTCTTT.

The chain carries TRBV4-3 and TRBJ1-6; 11 bases agree with TRBD1. The CDR3 loop spans 18 amino acids. Germline CDR1 reads LGHNA; CDR2 reads YSLEER. Trimming at V came to 4 bases and at J to 5 bases, leaving 10 bases not matched to a gene. This chain's CDR3 is CASSPDRDRGFHNSPLHF. DNA for the CDR3: TGCGCCAGCAGCCCCGACCGGGACAGGGGGTTCCATAATTCACCCCTCCACTTT.

V and J are TRBV4-1 and TRBJ2-3, with 9 bases matching TRBD2. Germline trimming cut 3 bases from V and 5 bases from J; bases unmatched to any gene: 6. Germline V gene sequence: CDR1 MGHRA, CDR2 YSYEKL. This CDR3 comprises 15 residues. This CDR3 is CASSQGGTSQDTQYF. The DNA for the CDR3 is TGCGCCAGCAGCCAGGGGGGGACTAGCCAAGATACGCAGTATTTT.

The rearrangement uses TRBV5-4 and TRBJ2-5; 7 nucleotides agree with TRBD1. CDR1 and CDR2 from the germline V gene are SGHNT and YYREEE (reference sequence). After removal of 6 bases from V and 2 bases from J, the junction contained 7 bases not matched to a gene. The CDR3 is made up of 14 amino acids. The CDR3 loop is CASTFRDRQETQYF. DNA for the CDR3: TGTGCCAGCACTTTCCGGGACAGACAAGAGACCCAGTACTTC. The variable domain in full, completed from reference TRBV5-4 and TRBJ2-5, reads ETGVTQSPTHLIKTRGQQVTLRCSSQSGHNTVSWYQQALGQGPQFIFQYYREEENGRGNFPPRFSGLQFPNYSSELNVNALELDDSALYLCASTFRDRQETQYFGPGTRLLVL.

This sequence joins TRBV30 and TRBJ1-5; 8 bases are a match to TRBD1. Germline V lookup: CDR1 GTSNPN, CDR2 SVGIG (reference sequence). The CDR3 loop spans 13 amino acids. J gave up 4 bases and V 5 bases, and 4 bases lay outside the gene matches. The CDR3 is CAWGQGLNQPQHF. The CDR3 DNA sequence: TGTGCCTGGGGACAGGGACTAAATCAGCCCCAGCATTTT.

The CDR3 protein is CASSLLSSEQGEAFF. The CDR3, as DNA: TGCGCCAGCAGCCTGTTGTCCAGTGAACAGGGTGAAGCTTTCTTT. This chain links TRBV5-1 with TRBJ1-1, with D possibly matching TRBD1 (6 bases). CDR3 length: 15 amino acids. V lost 4 bases and J lost 7, with 20 bases in between. CDR1 and CDR2 from the germline V gene are SGHRS and YFSETQ.

The J gene is TRBJ2-7, the V gene TRBV5-1; TRBD1 matches 8 bases. There are 15 residues in the CDR3. Per the germline V gene, CDR1 is SGHRS and CDR2 is YFSETQ. V was pared by 4 bases and J by 0 bases, with 6 bases of the junction left unmatched. The CDR3 region is CASSPRTGSSYEQYF. The CDR3 bases are TGCGCCAGCAGCCCGAGGACAGGGAGCTCCTACGAGCAGTACTTC.

This rearrangement joins TRBV19 to TRBJ1-2, with D perhaps TRBD1 (6 bases). Between the trimmed V and J ends, which lost 0 bases and 4 bases, there was a span of 18 bases. The CDR3 covers 17 residues. Germline CDR1 LNHDA, CDR2 SQIVND (reference sequence). The CDR3 here is CASSIDTLSGVGYGYTF. The CDR3 DNA follows: TGTGCCAGTAGTATAGATACCCTGTCAGGGGTTGGCTATGGCTACACCTTC.

This clone was recorded once. The rearrangement joins TRBV5-5 to TRBJ1-5, with TRBD1 as a possible D gene (6 bases). The CDR3 contains 15 residues. Per germline, CDR1 SGHKS and CDR2 YYEKEE (reference sequence). The V end lost 1 base, the J end lost 2 bases, and 10 bases lay between the germline ends. The CDR3 sequence is CASSLWGAGNQPQHF. In DNA, the CDR3 is TGTGCCAGCAGCTTGTGGGGGGCGGGCAATCAGCCCCAGCATTTT. The variable domain in full, with the rest retrieved from reference TRBV5-5 and TRBJ1-5, is DAGVTQSPTHLIKTRGQQVTLRCSPISGHKSVSWYQQVLGQGPQFIFQYYEKEERGRGNFPDRFSARQFPNYSSELNVNALLLGDSALYLCASSLWGAGNQPQHFGDGTRLSIL.

J is TRBJ2-5 and V is TRBV19; D gene uncertain. This CDR3 is built from 13 residues. Trimming cost V 3 bases and J 7 bases, with 12 bases left between them. Germline CDR1 is LNHDA and CDR2 is SQIVND (reference sequence). The CDR3 DNA follows: TGTGCCAGTAGTATGAGTAAAGCAAGGACCCAGTACTTC. Its translation: CASSMSKARTQYF. Supplemented by reference TRBV19 and TRBJ2-5, the full variable domain reads DGGITQSPKYLFRKEGQNVTLSCEQNLNHDAMYWYRQDPGQGLRLIYYSQIVNDFQKGDIAEGYSVSREKKESFPLTVTSAQKNPTAFYLCASSMSKARTQYFGPGTRLLVL.

This chain uses TRBV7-9 with TRBJ2-1, with 7 bases identical to TRBD1. In germline, CDR1 is SEHNR, CDR2 FQNEAQ (reference sequence). The CDR3 consists of 15 residues. J gave up 9 bases and V 4 bases, and 12 bases lay outside the gene matches. The CDR3 protein is CASSSTGIARGEQFF. The CDR3 region has the DNA TGTGCCAGCAGCTCGACAGGGATCGCGCGAGGTGAGCAGTTCTTC.

The V gene is TRBV9, the J gene TRBJ1-2; 9 nucleotides align to TRBD1. V lost 2 bases and J lost 3; bases outside the gene matches: 11. CDR3 size: 17 residues. From germline, CDR1 is SGDLS and CDR2 YYNGEE. DNA of the CDR3: TGTGCCAGCAGCGTTGAGGACAGGGGCGATTCCCACTATGGCTACACCTTC. It encodes CASSVEDRGDSHYGYTF.

The CDR3 spells CASSEPRAANYGYTF. In DNA, the CDR3 is TGTGCCAGTAGCGAGCCCCGGGCCGCTAACTATGGCTACACCTTC. The gene calls are TRBV19 and TRBJ1-2; D is uncertain. With 6 bases removed from V and 0 bases from J, the gap between germline ends came to 14 bases. CDR1 is LNHDA, CDR2 SQIVND, per germline (reference sequence). The CDR3 runs 15 residues.

The genes are TRBV30 and TRBJ1-1; D might be TRBD1 (6 bases). The V and J ends lost 2 bases and 8 bases respectively, with 12 bases between them. The length of the CDR3 is 12 residues. Germline assignment: CDR1 GTSNPN and CDR2 SVGIG (reference sequence). The CDR3 region is CAWSFRTVEAFF. CDR3 bases: TGTGCCTGGAGTTTCCGGACAGTAGAAGCTTTCTTT.

This chain uses TRBV28 with TRBJ1-2, with a tentative D call TRBD1 (5 bases). CDR3 length equals 16 residues. Germline loops: CDR1 MDHEN, CDR2 SYDVKM. Trimming removed 5 bases at V and 5 bases at J, with 21 bases between. CDR3 protein: CASSRWTGAGLYGYTF. In DNA form, the CDR3 reads TGTGCCAGCAGTCGATGGACGGGAGCGGGACTTTATGGCTACACCTTC.

J is TRBJ1-1 and V is TRBV4-3, with 7 bases lining up with TRBD1. There are 16 residues in the CDR3. In germline, CDR1 is LGHNA, CDR2 YSLEER. V was pared by 0 bases and J by 0 bases, with 4 bases of the junction left unmatched. CDR3 loop: CASSQDMGQMNTEAFF. In DNA, the CDR3 is TGCGCCAGCAGCCAAGATATGGGACAGATGAACACTGAAGCTTTCTTT.

The chain employs TRBV2 and TRBJ2-5; D unresolved. Germline CDR1 reads SNHLY; CDR2 reads FYNNEI. The length of the CDR3 is 12 residues. V was pared by 8 bases and J by 2 bases, with 9 bases between. The CDR3 is CASFRNQETQYF. The CDR3 DNA reads as TGTGCCAGCTTCAGGAATCAAGAGACCCAGTACTTC.

The chain carries TRBV5-4 and TRBJ2-7; no clear D gene. This CDR3 has 14 residues. Germline values: CDR1 SGHNT, CDR2 YYREEE (reference sequence). Trimming stripped 2 bases from V and 0 bases from J, with 9 bases between. For the CDR3, the DNA is TGTGCCAGCAGCTTCGACACCGGCTCCTACGAGCAGTACTTC. It encodes CASSFDTGSYEQYF.

The rearrangement uses TRBV2 and TRBJ2-5, with 12 bases identical to TRBD2. This CDR3 has 15 amino acids. CDR1 and CDR2 from the germline V gene are SNHLY and FYNNEI. V dropped 7 bases and J dropped 6; count of bases not matched to a gene: 9. CDR3 DNA sequence: TGTGCCAGCACCGGACTAGCGGGGATGGGGAAGACCCAGTACTTC. Translation gives CASTGLAGMGKTQYF.

The V gene is TRBV4-3, the J gene TRBJ2-5; D gene uncertain. Between the trimmed V and J ends, which lost 0 bases and 5 bases, there was a span of 16 bases. The V gene's germline CDR1 is LGHNA and CDR2 YSLEER. This CDR3 has 16 amino acids. The DNA for the CDR3 is TGCGCCAGCAGCCAAGATTTGGAAGGGCCCAGGGAGACCCAGTACTTC. Protein product: CASSQDLEGPRETQYF.

The rearrangement joins TRBV11-3 to TRBJ2-1; no definite D call. Germline CDR1 is SGHNT and CDR2 is YENEEA. This CDR3 spans 12 amino acids. Trimming shortened V by 1 base and J by 8 bases, and 6 bases separated the two germline ends. DNA of the CDR3: TGTGCCAGCAGCTTAGTAGCCTATGAGCAGTTCTTC. It specifies CASSLVAYEQFF.

V gene TRBV7-2 combines with J gene TRBJ1-6; D gene ambiguous. The V gene's germline CDR1 is SGHTA and CDR2 FQGNSA. The CDR3 runs 15 residues. The V and J ends lost 1 base and 9 bases respectively, with 13 bases between them. The CDR3 loop is CASSLVLGYGSPLHF. The CDR3 coding sequence is TGTGCCAGCAGCTTAGTATTGGGATATGGTTCACCCCTCCACTTT.

V and J are TRBV7-2 and TRBJ1-1; D possibly corresponds to TRBD1 (5 bases). Germline values: CDR1 SGHTA, CDR2 FQGNSA. The CDR3 has 15 residues. The V and J ends lost 1 base and 4 bases respectively, with 13 bases between them. DNA of the CDR3: TGTGCCAGCAGCTTAGGGGTGGGGCTGCCCACTGAAGCTTTCTTT. Translating gives CASSLGVGLPTEAFF.

The chain combines TRBV7-2 with TRBJ1-2; D unclear. The CDR3 has 14 amino acids. Trimming removed 5 bases at V and 0 bases at J, with 10 bases between. Germline V gene sequence: CDR1 SGHTA, CDR2 FQGNSA. The CDR3 reads CASSIQLANYGYTF. In nucleotides, the CDR3 is TGTGCCAGCAGCATTCAGTTAGCTAACTATGGCTACACCTTC.

V usage is TRBV2 and J usage is TRBJ1-2; D is unresolved. V was pared by 6 bases and J by 2 bases, with 10 bases between. Germline V gene sequence: CDR1 SNHLY, CDR2 FYNNEI. The CDR3 is 13 amino acids. Here the CDR3 reads CASRAGPNYGYTF. CDR3 nucleotide sequence: TGTGCCAGCAGAGCCGGGCCCAACTATGGCTACACCTTC.

The CDR3 DNA follows: TGTGCCAGCAGTCTCGCCAGGGGGGGGGAAAAACTGTTTTTT. Amino acids: CASSLARGGEKLFF. The chain recombines TRBV27 with TRBJ1-4; TRBD1 matches 7 bases. The trim removed 5 bases at V and 8 bases at J, leaving 8 bases unmatched. CDR1 MNHEY and CDR2 SMNVEV come from the germline V gene (reference sequence). This CDR3 spans 14 amino acids.

The V and J genes are TRBV7-8 and TRBJ1-2; D is unresolved. This CDR3 contains 17 residues. Deletions cut 1 base from V and 1 base from J, with 16 bases between. Germline CDR1 reads SGHVS; CDR2 reads FQNEAQ. CDR3 protein: CASSLVVRPTINYGYTF. The CDR3 bases are TGTGCCAGCAGCTTAGTAGTCAGGCCAACCATTAACTATGGCTACACCTTC.

The rearrangement uses TRBV6-5 and TRBJ1-2; 7 bases line up with TRBD1. Germline loops: CDR1 MNHEY, CDR2 SVGAGI. V shed 5 bases and J 6 bases; nucleotides not matched to a gene: 9. The CDR3 length is 14 residues. The CDR3 reads CASSTPRGMNGYTF. The CDR3 nucleotides read TGTGCCAGCAGTACGCCCAGGGGGATGAATGGCTACACCTTC.